One and the same sample provided the 10 T cell receptor beta chains below, sequenced in a study of T-cell memory formation after mild COVID-19. One entry per CDR3 protein results from TCRdb running MiXCR on the 5' RACE reads. The sample records under 400,000 distinct CDR3 sequences, around 30% being singletons. Sequences were obtained from PBMCs or a T cell subset sorted from them (not recorded which). The receptors were sampled from an adult woman who had mild COVID-19 (a few samples of this study predate the infection). Cell type and time point are not known.

This clonotype has only a few counts. The chain couples TRBV4-1 to TRBJ2-7; D remains unclear. V dropped 0 bases and J dropped 6 bases, with 15 bases sitting between them. The V gene's germline CDR1 is MGHRA and CDR2 YSYEKL. The CDR3 runs 15 residues. CDR3 nucleotide sequence: TGCGCCAGCAGCCAAGATTGGACGGTCGACGGCGAGCAGTACTTC. Protein product: CASSQDWTVDGEQYF.

The J gene is TRBJ1-2, the V gene TRBV12-3 or TRBV12-4; 7 bases line up with TRBD1. The CDR3 runs 15 residues. V was clipped by 7 bases and J by 5 bases; unmatched bases: 13. The CDR3 bases are TGTGCCAGCAACGCGGCCGGGACAGTTACGTATGGCTACACCTTC. This sequence encodes CASNAAGTVTYGYTF.

Ten or more counts support this clonotype. The genes are TRBV29-1 and TRBJ2-2; D remains ambiguous. V was trimmed by 4 bases and J by 3 bases, leaving 9 bases between them. In germline, CDR1 is SQVTM, CDR2 ANQGSEA. This CDR3 has 13 amino acids. CDR3 loop: CSVALADTGELFF. CDR3 nucleotides: TGCAGCGTTGCACTCGCTGACACCGGGGAGCTGTTTTTT.

The chain combines TRBV18 with TRBJ1-5; D is perhaps TRBD1 (5 bases). The CDR3 consists of 16 residues. Between the trimmed V and J ends, which lost 0 bases and 5 bases, there was a span of 14 bases. Germline V lookup: CDR1 KGHSH, CDR2 LQKENI. The CDR3 protein is CASSPPTGGWYQPQHF. The CDR3 DNA follows: TGTGCCAGCTCACCACCGACGGGGGGGTGGTATCAGCCCCAGCATTTT.

This rearrangement joins TRBV12-3 or TRBV12-4 to TRBJ2-1; the D gene could be TRBD1 or TRBD2 (5 bases each). This CDR3 has 17 residues. V was pared by 3 bases and J by 9 bases, with 24 bases between. CDR3 DNA sequence: TGTGCCAGCAGTTTTCCCGGTCAGGGATGGACTCACGTTGAGCAGTTCTTC. Amino acids: CASSFPGQGWTHVEQFF.

The gene calls are TRBV5-1 and TRBJ2-1; TRBD2 is a possible D gene (6 bases). Germline values: CDR1 SGHRS, CDR2 YFSETQ. CDR3 length: 14 residues. V was shortened by 3 bases and J by 5 bases, with 12 bases between the two germline ends. The CDR3 loop reads CASSWTTKNNEQFF. For the CDR3, the DNA is TGCGCCAGCAGCTGGACTACCAAAAACAATGAGCAGTTCTTC.

The chain joins TRBV5-1 to TRBJ2-2; D is possibly TRBD1 (6 bases). V lost 0 bases to trimming and J lost 0 bases, with 6 bases between them. This CDR3 has 15 amino acids. Germline lookup yields CDR1 SGHRS and CDR2 YFSETQ. The CDR3 DNA reads TGCGCCAGCAGCTTGGAGGGGGCGAACACCGGGGAGCTGTTTTTT. Translated, it gives CASSLEGANTGELFF.

The chain links TRBV5-1 to TRBJ2-3; D remains ambiguous. Germline CDR1 SGHRS, CDR2 YFSETQ. V was trimmed by 2 bases and J by 0 bases, leaving 13 bases between them. This CDR3 region has 16 residues. The CDR3 loop is CASSLQPESSTDTQYF. CDR3 nucleotides: TGCGCCAGCAGCTTACAGCCCGAATCCAGCACAGATACGCAGTATTTT.

The table lists this clonotype with a few counts. The rearrangement joins TRBV7-9 to TRBJ2-5; TRBD1 matches at 9 bases. Germline CDR1 SEHNR, CDR2 FQNEAQ (reference sequence). The CDR3 runs to 13 residues. Trimming took 7 bases from V and 5 from J; bases not matched to a gene: 5. The chain's CDR3 is CASIGQGLETQYF. The DNA for the CDR3 is TGTGCCAGCATCGGACAGGGGCTGGAGACCCAGTACTTC.

CDR3 region: CASSLGQVRQPQHF. The CDR3, as DNA: TGTGCCAGCAGTTTGGGACAGGTGCGACAGCCCCAGCATTTT. This rearrangement joins TRBV12-3 or TRBV12-4 to TRBJ1-5, with 8 bases matching TRBD1. CDR3 length: 14 residues. The J segment lost 7 bases and the V segment lost 3 bases, leaving 5 bases of the junction unmatched.